The clone carrying this TCR beta chain has at least ten counts. This specimen comes from a study of T cells after yellow fever vaccination. For the study at large: The authors prepared low-cell-number fractions using SMART-Seq v4 Ultra Low Input. General study points: Clones from primary vaccination mostly reappeared after the booster (about 97% CD4, approximately 86% CD8).

Germline V gives CDR1 SGHVS, CDR2 FQNEAQ. CDR3 length equals 14 residues. V was trimmed by 5 bases and J by 8 bases, leaving 15 bases between them. A single record per CDR3 protein comes from TCRdb applying MiXCR to the 5' RACE reads. Seen here are about 27,000 distinct CDR3 sequences, 4% to 5% observed once, and the top ten hold about 39%. The rearrangement joins TRBV7-8 to TRBJ2-2; D not resolved. Sequencing used PBMCs, either bulk or a sorted T-cell subset (CD4+, CD8+, memory, or dextramer-sorted; not recorded which), obtained on the day of the yellow fever booster vaccination. The clonotype comes from a man between 18 and 35 years old who received the YFV17D yellow fever vaccine. The CDR3 DNA reads as TGTGCCAGCAGCAATCAACAAAGGGTTGGGGAGCTGTTTTTT. Its protein is CASSNQQRVGELFF.